The rows below give T cell receptor beta chains drawn from one sample of a study of early T cells in non-severe SARS-CoV-2 infection. TCRdb re-called the 5' RACE reads through MiXCR, storing one row per CDR3 protein. The sample yields approximately 48,000 distinct CDR3 sequences, under 7% seen once. Here the sequenced sample was whole blood, taken at baseline. The receptors here all came from an adult who was a healthcare worker with PCR-confirmed SARS-CoV-2 infection or an uninfected control (not recorded which). Both conserved end residues are part of each CDR3. The order of the fields is V gene, J gene, clone size, D gene, CDR3 DNA, CDR3 protein. The D gene is left open where the match is weak. For some rows the clone size is stated as once, few or many, or as a class when expanded; others skip it.

v_call: TRBV11-2; j_call: TRBJ2-7; clone_size: few; d_call: NA; cdr3_nt: TGTGCCAGCAGCTCCTGGGCAGAGAGGGACGAGCAGTACTTC; cdr3_aa: CASSSWAERDEQYF
v_call: TRBV10-3; j_call: TRBJ2-3; clone_size: few; d_call: NA; cdr3_nt: TGTGCCATCTCGGCGGGGTCAGATACGCAGTATTTT; cdr3_aa: CAISAGSDTQYF
v_call: TRBV7-2; j_call: TRBJ2-3; clone_size: few; d_call: NA; cdr3_nt: TGTGCCAGCAGCTTAGCGGGGGGCAGGGAAGATACGCAGTATTTT; cdr3_aa: CASSLAGGREDTQYF
v_call: TRBV5-1; j_call: TRBJ1-1; clone_size: few; d_call: NA; cdr3_nt: TGCGCCAGCAGCTTGGATCCTGCAGGGAGGAACACTGAAGCTTTCTTT; cdr3_aa: CASSLDPAGRNTEAFF
v_call: TRBV25-1; j_call: TRBJ1-1; clone_size: NA; d_call: NA; cdr3_nt: TGTGTCAGCAGTCAGGGACCGGGGGCTTTCTTT; cdr3_aa: CVSSQGPGAFF
v_call: TRBV5-6; j_call: TRBJ1-2; clone_size: many; d_call: TRBD1; cdr3_nt: TGTGCCAGCAGCCCTAGACAGGGAAATGGCTACACCTTC; cdr3_aa: CASSPRQGNGYTF
v_call: TRBV12-3/TRBV12-4; j_call: TRBJ2-5; clone_size: NA; d_call: NA; cdr3_nt: TGTGCCAGCAGTGGCGGGGTCCGTCCGGAGACCCAGTACTTC; cdr3_aa: CASSGGVRPETQYF
v_call: TRBV10-2; j_call: TRBJ2-1; clone_size: NA; d_call: TRBD2; cdr3_nt: TGCGCCACCAGACTAGCGGGGGTAGACTACAATGAGCAGTTCTTC; cdr3_aa: CATRLAGVDYNEQFF
v_call: TRBV15; j_call: TRBJ1-4; clone_size: few; d_call: NA; cdr3_nt: TGTGCCACCAGCAGAGATCGGCCAACTAATGAAAAACTGTTTTTT; cdr3_aa: CATSRDRPTNEKLFF
v_call: TRBV7-6; j_call: TRBJ2-5; clone_size: many; d_call: NA; cdr3_nt: TGTGCCAGCAGCTCTCAGGGGGGAGCTCAAGAGACCCAGTACTTC; cdr3_aa: CASSSQGGAQETQYF
v_call: TRBV7-2; j_call: TRBJ2-3; clone_size: many; d_call: TRBD1; cdr3_nt: TGTGCCAGCAGCTCAACAGGGGGTCGGACAGATACGCAGTATTTT; cdr3_aa: CASSSTGGRTDTQYF
v_call: TRBV7-6; j_call: TRBJ2-7; clone_size: medium-sized; d_call: NA; cdr3_nt: TGTGCCAGCAGCTTAATCGCCGGCCACGAGCAGTACTTC; cdr3_aa: CASSLIAGHEQYF
v_call: TRBV6-5; j_call: TRBJ2-3; clone_size: NA; d_call: TRBD1; cdr3_nt: TGTGCCAGCAGTTACTCGAGGAAGGGGGCGCATTTAGAGGGCACAGATACGCAGTATTTT; cdr3_aa: CASSYSRKGAHLEGTDTQYF
v_call: TRBV28; j_call: TRBJ1-1; clone_size: few; d_call: NA; cdr3_nt: TGTGCCAGCAGTTTCCGGTCAATGAACACTGAAGCTTTCTTT; cdr3_aa: CASSFRSMNTEAFF
v_call: TRBV19; j_call: TRBJ2-1; clone_size: NA; d_call: TRBD2; cdr3_nt: TGTGCCAGTAGTGATCGACTAGCGGGGGGTGTGGATGAGCAGTTCTTC; cdr3_aa: CASSDRLAGGVDEQFF
v_call: TRBV6-5; j_call: TRBJ1-3; clone_size: few; d_call: NA; cdr3_nt: TGTGCCAGCAGTTACTTGGACACCATATATTTT; cdr3_aa: CASSYLDTIYF
v_call: TRBV13; j_call: TRBJ1-5; clone_size: many; d_call: NA; cdr3_nt: TGTGCCAGCAGCCTTTCTAACGGGGGCAGCAATCAGCCCCAGCATTTT; cdr3_aa: CASSLSNGGSNQPQHF